A selection of T cell receptor beta chains follows, all from one sample in a study of blood T cell repertoires in COVID-19. TCRdb's copy holds only in-frame clones and misses some; the assay was immunoSEQ multiplex PCR. The table records just over 300,000 clones, approximately 90% of them present only once. The sequencing input was PBMCs or T cells enriched from blood (not recorded which). These receptors came from a man aged 30 to 39 who had recovered from COVID-19. CDR3s include the opening cysteine and the closing phenylalanine or tryptophan. D genes are given only for firm matches. Where a row states a size, it is once, few, many or the class of an expanded clone; other rows omit it.

>.|TRBJ1-4|TRBD1|TRBV5-8
TGTGCCAGCAGCCCGGACCGGGACAGGGTGGTTGAAAAACTGTTTTTT
CASSPDRDRVVEKLFF
>.|TRBJ1-1|.|TRBV5-1
TGCGCCAGCAGCTTCCAGGGTGAAGCTTTCTTT
CASSFQGEAFF
>.|TRBJ1-1|TRBD1|TRBV11-2
TGTGCCAGCAGCTTAGTCCAGGGGGGACGAACTGAAGCTTTCTTT
CASSLVQGGRTEAFF
>.|TRBJ2-6|.|TRBV11-2
TGTGCCAGCAGCTTAGAGGCTTCTGGGGCCAACGTCCTGACTTTC
CASSLEASGANVLTF
>.|TRBJ1-1|.|TRBV6-5
TGTGCCAGCAGTATCCGGGGGGCTGAAGCTTTCTTT
CASSIRGAEAFF
>.|TRBJ1-3|.|TRBV13
TGTGCCAGCAGCTCCCGTTGGGCGGACAACTCTGGAAACACCATATATTTT
CASSSRWADNSGNTIYF
>.|TRBJ2-7|.|TRBV5-5
TGTGCCAGCAGCTTGGGACAGTGGAGCTCCTACGAGCAGTACTTC
CASSLGQWSSYEQYF
>.|TRBJ1-1|TRBD1|TRBV27
TGTGCCAGCGGCCGCGCCGGGACAGGAAACACTGAAGCTTTCTTT
CASGRAGTGNTEAFF
>.|TRBJ2-1|TRBD2|TRBV13
TGTGCCAGCAGCGGAGGTTTAGCGGGGAACAATGAGCAGTTCTTC
CASSGGLAGNNEQFF
>.|TRBJ2-3|.|TRBV6-2/TRBV6-3
TGTGCCAGCAGTTTCGGACAGTTCAGCACAGATACGCAGTATTTT
CASSFGQFSTDTQYF
>.|TRBJ2-2|.|TRBV4-1
TGCGCCAGCAGCCCCCTTCAGGGGGAGGCCGGGGAGCTGTTTTTT
CASSPLQGEAGELFF
>few|TRBJ2-7|.|TRBV9
TGTGCCAGCAGCGCGTACTCCCTCCGGAGGGAGAGGCCTGGCTACGAGCAGTACTTC
CASSAYSLRRERPGYEQYF
>.|TRBJ2-2|TRBD1|TRBV7-9
TGTGCCAGCAGCCACCTGGGACAGGGGAACACCGGGGAGCTGTTTTTT
CASSHLGQGNTGELFF
>.|TRBJ1-4|TRBD1|TRBV2
TGTGCCAGCAAAAGGGACAGGGCCACCGATGAACTGTTTTTT
CASKRDRATDELFF
>.|TRBJ1-2|TRBD1|TRBV3-1/TRBV3-2
TGTGCCAGCAGCCCCCGGGACAGAGTCTACTATGGCTACACCTTC
CASSPRDRVYYGYTF
>.|TRBJ2-7|.|TRBV5-6
TGTGCCAGCAGCTTGGACGGCTACGAGCAGTACTTC
CASSLDGYEQYF
>.|TRBJ2-3|.|TRBV28
TGTGCCAGCAGTTTCCTGGCCAGGGCAGCAGATACGCAGTATTTT
CASSFLARAADTQYF
>.|TRBJ2-5|.|TRBV29-1
TGCAGCGTTGACACAGGGAGGGAAGAGACCCAGTACTTC
CSVDTGREETQYF
>once|TRBJ1-2|.|TRBV27
TGTGCCAGCAGTCTCCTCCAGGGATCGGATGGCTACACCTTC
CASSLLQGSDGYTF
>.|TRBJ2-7|.|TRBV3-1/TRBV3-2
TGTGCCAGCAGCAACTACAAACGGCCGGGCTCCTACGAGCAGTACTTC
CASSNYKRPGSYEQYF
>.|TRBJ2-1|.|TRBV12-2
TGTGCAAGTCGCCCAAATCCCCCCAGCTCCTACAATGAGCAGTTCTTC
CASRPNPPSSYNEQFF
>once|TRBJ2-3|.|TRBV5-1
TGCGCCAGCAGCTCCACCTCCTCCGGGGGCACAGATACGCAGTATTTT
CASSSTSSGGTDTQYF
>.|TRBJ2-5|TRBD2|TRBV5-1
TGCGCCAGCAGCCCCCGTTCTGGGACTAGCGGGGGGGCCCAAGAGACCCAGTACTTC
CASSPRSGTSGGAQETQYF
>.|TRBJ1-5|TRBD1|TRBV2
TGTGCCAGCAAGAGACAGGGTGGTAGCAATCAGCCCCAGCATTTT
CASKRQGGSNQPQHF
>.|TRBJ2-6|.|TRBV30
TGTGCCTGGAGTGTAGTCAGCTCTGGGGCCAACGTCCTGACTTTC
CAWSVVSSGANVLTF
>.|TRBJ1-2|.|TRBV3-1/TRBV3-2
TGTGCCAGCAGTCCAGGGCTCGGCTACACCTTC
CASSPGLGYTF
>.|TRBJ2-1|TRBD1|TRBV15
TGTGCCACCAGCGCCCTTCGACAGGGGATCTACAATGAGCAGTTCTTC
CATSALRQGIYNEQFF
>few|TRBJ1-2|TRBD1|TRBV5-1
TGCGCCAGCAGTCCCCTTGGACAGGCTACTAACTATGGCTACACCTTC
CASSPLGQATNYGYTF
>.|TRBJ2-7|TRBD1|TRBV5-1
TGCGCCAGCAGCTTGGACGCGGCGGGACAGGGCTACGAGCAGTACTTC
CASSLDAAGQGYEQYF
>.|TRBJ2-3|.|TRBV5-6
TGTGCCAGCAGCTCACAAAGCGGTACGCAGTATTTT
CASSSQSGTQYF
>once|TRBJ2-1|.|TRBV11-2
TGTGCCAGCAGCTTGAGCCCCGAGCAGTTCTTC
CASSLSPEQFF
>.|TRBJ1-1|TRBD1|TRBV28
TGTGCCAGCAGAATCGGAGGGGGCGCGGAGAACACTGAAGCTTTCTTT
CASRIGGGAENTEAFF
>.|TRBJ1-2|TRBD1|TRBV7-9
TGTGCCAGCAGCTTAGCCCCACAGGGGGCCCCTGGTGGCTACACCTTC
CASSLAPQGAPGGYTF
>.|TRBJ2-7|.|TRBV9
TGTGCCAGCAGCGTGTCTAGCGCTGCCTACGAGCAGTACTTC
CASSVSSAAYEQYF
>.|TRBJ2-7|TRBD1|TRBV5-1
TGCGCCAGCAGCTCAGACGACAGGGGAGTCTACGAGCAGTACTTC
CASSSDDRGVYEQYF
>.|TRBJ1-5|.|TRBV4-1
TGCGCCAGCAGCCCTGGTGCGGTGAGCAATCAGCCCCAGCATTTT
CASSPGAVSNQPQHF
>.|TRBJ2-3|.|TRBV24-1
TGTGCCACCAGTGGGGGCAGCCTCAGCACAGATACGCAGTATTTT
CATSGGSLSTDTQYF
>once|TRBJ2-3|TRBD2|TRBV3-1/TRBV3-2
TGTGCCAGCAGCCAATACCTAGCGGATGGCACAGATACGCAGTATTTT
CASSQYLADGTDTQYF
>.|TRBJ2-7|TRBD2|TRBV11-3
TGTGCCAGCAATTTTGGCGGGACTAGCTCCTACGAGCAGTACTTC
CASNFGGTSSYEQYF
>.|TRBJ1-6|TRBD1|TRBV11-2
TGTGCCAGCAGCTGGACCGGGACAGGAGTCTATAATTCACCCCTCCACTTT
CASSWTGTGVYNSPLHF
>.|TRBJ2-3|TRBD2|TRBV2
TGTGCCGGCAAAACTAGCGGGAGTCGGGTAGATACGCAGTATTTT
CAGKTSGSRVDTQYF
>.|TRBJ1-2|TRBD1|TRBV7-2
TGTGCCAGCAGCTTAGGGGACAGGGGGCTACCCACCTTC
CASSLGDRGLPTF
>.|TRBJ1-2|.|TRBV15
TGTGCCACCAGCAGAGACAGGGCGGGCTACACCTTC
CATSRDRAGYTF
>.|TRBJ1-4|.|TRBV11-3
TGTGCCAGCAGCTTACACAGGGTAGAACGGGCAAAACTGTTTTTT
CASSLHRVERAKLFF
>.|TRBJ2-1|.|TRBV24-1
TGTGCCACCAGTGCTCGACAGACTTACAATGAGCAGTTCTTC
CATSARQTYNEQFF
>.|TRBJ1-2|.|TRBV12-3/TRBV12-4
TGTGCCAGCACTCTCACTGGAGGCAGCCGCTACACCTTC
CASTLTGGSRYTF
>.|TRBJ1-2|TRBD1|TRBV30
TGTGCCTGGACCATACAGGGGGCGCGGGGCTACACCTTC
CAWTIQGARGYTF
>.|TRBJ2-2|TRBD1|TRBV7-9
TGTGCCAGCAGCTCACCGGGACAGGCCACCGGGGAGCTGTTTTTT
CASSSPGQATGELFF
>.|TRBJ2-7|.|TRBV4-1
TGCGCCAGCAGCCAAGATTCGGTACAGACCTACGAGCAGTACTTC
CASSQDSVQTYEQYF
>.|TRBJ2-3|.|TRBV5-5
TGTGCCACCGCCGTCGGGACAGATACGCAGTATTTT
CATAVGTDTQYF
>.|TRBJ1-1|.|TRBV7-9
TGTGCCAGCAGCTCCTCGGACATTCAGGACACTGAAGCTTTCTTT
CASSSSDIQDTEAFF
>.|TRBJ2-7|TRBD1|TRBV6-5
TGTGCCAGCAGAGGGGGACAGGAGTCATACGAGCAGTACTTC
CASRGGQESYEQYF
>once|TRBJ2-5|.|TRBV10-3
TGTGCCATCAGTGTGGGGGGAAGTGTCGAGACCCAGTACTTC
CAISVGGSVETQYF
>.|TRBJ1-4|.|TRBV21-1
TGTGCCAGCAGCATTCTCGAAAAACTGTTTTTT
CASSILEKLFF
>.|TRBJ2-5|.|TRBV12-3/TRBV12-4
TGTGCCAGCAGCCAAGCTGATGAGACCCAGTACTTC
CASSQADETQYF
>.|TRBJ1-1|TRBD1|TRBV28
TGTGCCAGCAGTACTAAGACAGGGCCGATGAACACTGAAGCTTTCTTT
CASSTKTGPMNTEAFF
>few|TRBJ1-2|TRBD1|TRBV19
TGTGCCAGTACCACCCTCCCCTACGGGACAGGAGGCTACACCTTC
CASTTLPYGTGGYTF